The next 21 T cell receptor beta chains were all read from a single sample in a study of cytomegalovirus exposure and HLA in healthy donors. 60 Vbeta and 13 Jbeta primers were used in PCR. Sequencing was performed with immunoSEQ multiplex PCR; in TCRdb, only in-frame clones are kept and a portion is missing. This sample has more than 85,000 clones, with more than 65% found just once. What was sequenced was PBMCs. These receptors originate from a woman aged 50 to 60 in good health and CMV-seropositive.

This clone was found a few times. V gene TRBV30 combines with J gene TRBJ1-5, with 10 nucleotides matching TRBD1. V trimming: 5 bases; J trimming: 7 bases; junction bases outside the gene matches: 8. There are 14 residues in the CDR3. In germline, CDR1 is GTSNPN, CDR2 SVGIG (reference sequence). CDR3 nucleotide sequence: TGTGCCTGGTCGACAGGGGGCTTTAAGCAGCCCCAGCATTTT. Translating it yields CAWSTGGFKQPQHF.

This rearrangement joins TRBV19 to TRBJ2-7; possibly TRBD1 for D (5 bases). There are 14 residues in the CDR3. Between the trimmed V and J ends, which lost 6 bases and 7 bases, there was a span of 19 bases. CDR1 is LNHDA and CDR2 is SQIVND in the germline V gene (reference sequence). The CDR3, as DNA: TGTGCCAGTAGCCCCCGAAGGGGCGTGGATGAGCAGTACTTC. This codes for CASSPRRGVDEQYF.

The chain links TRBV7-9 to TRBJ2-6; D uncertain. Germline V gives CDR1 SEHNR, CDR2 FQNEAQ (reference sequence). The CDR3 is 15 residues long. V lost 8 bases to trimming and J lost 5 bases, with 16 bases between them. CDR3 sequence (DNA): TGTGCCAGCGGTCACGACAACGATTGGGCCAACGTCCTGACTTTC. Translating it yields CASGHDNDWANVLTF.

The rearrangement joins TRBV7-9 to TRBJ2-3; D is perhaps TRBD2 (7 bases). V lost 4 bases to trimming and J lost 6 bases, with 11 bases between them. Germline V gene lookup returns CDR1 SEHNR and CDR2 FQNEAQ (reference sequence). This CDR3 is 13 amino acids long. The CDR3 spells CASSSRGPDTQYF. CDR3 sequence (DNA): TGTGCCAGCAGCTCGCGGGGGCCCGATACGCAGTATTTT.

This clone was seen a few times. The chain employs TRBV7-2 and TRBJ1-1; D gene uncertain. V was shortened by 4 bases and J by 4 bases, with 16 bases between the two germline ends. The CDR3 has 15 residues. The germline CDR1 and CDR2 sequences are SGHTA and FQGNSA. CDR3 region: CASSSPELRGTEAFF. The DNA for the CDR3 is TGTGCCAGCAGCTCACCGGAATTACGGGGCACTGAAGCTTTCTTT.

The chain is built from TRBV6-1 and TRBJ2-5, with 9 bases that match TRBD2. The DNA end is a closer match to TRBJ2-7, so the J assignment may be wrong. This CDR3 is built from 15 residues. The germline V gene encodes CDR1 MNHNS and CDR2 SASEGT. CDR3 bases: TGTGCCAGCAGCTTTAGCGGGAGCAATGCCTACGAGCAGTACTTC. It codes for CASSFSGSNAYEQYF.

A word on this clone: At one end the junction does not follow the germline gene, possibly because of a read error. The gene calls are TRBV7-9 and TRBJ1-1; D gene unclear. Germline V gives CDR1 SEHNR, CDR2 FQNEAQ (reference sequence). The CDR3 runs to 16 residues. The CDR3 DNA sequence: TGTTCCAGCAGCTTAGATCCCAGACGGGGTCCCCCTGAAGCTTTCTTT. Its translation: CSSSLDPRRGPPEAFF. The full variable domain, in which reference TRBV7-9 and TRBJ1-1 provide the parts outside the CDR3, is DTGVSQNPRHKITKRGQNVTFRCDPISEHNRLYWYRQTLGQGPEFLTYFQNEAQLEKSRLLSDRFSAERPKGSFSTLEIQRTEQGDSAMYLCSSSLDPRRGPPEAFFGQGTRLTVV.

This chain links TRBV5-1 with TRBJ2-1; 9 nucleotides match TRBD1. Germline V gives CDR1 SGHRS, CDR2 YFSETQ. The CDR3 is 17 residues long. Trimming at V came to 0 bases and at J to 3 bases, leaving 7 bases not matched to a gene. The CDR3 loop is CASSLGTGQGFYNEQFF. Written as DNA, the CDR3 is TGCGCCAGCAGCTTGGGGACCGGACAGGGGTTCTACAATGAGCAGTTCTTC.

The J gene is TRBJ1-1, the V gene TRBV6-5; 10 bases are shared with TRBD1. V lost 7 bases, J lost 3 bases, and 8 bases stayed unmatched. The CDR3 contains 15 residues. Germline CDR1 and CDR2: MNHEY and SVGAGI. CDR3 bases: TGTGCCAGCACCCCGGACAGGGGGTTGGACACTGAAGCTTTCTTT. Amino acids: CASTPDRGLDTEAFF.

The chain combines TRBV19 with TRBJ1-3; D may be TRBD1 (5 bases). The CDR3 extends over 14 amino acids. The ends were cut back, 8 bases at V and 0 bases at J, with 11 bases in the middle. The V gene's germline CDR1 is LNHDA and CDR2 SQIVND (reference sequence). DNA of the CDR3: TGTGCCAGTTCCATTGGGGCCTCTGGAAACACCATATATTTT. This gives the protein CASSIGASGNTIYF.

This chain joins TRBV5-6 and TRBJ2-3; D may be TRBD2 (6 bases). The CDR3 loop spans 18 amino acids. CDR1 and CDR2 from the germline V gene are SGHDT and YYEEEE. Deletions cut 2 bases from V and 1 base from J, with 20 bases between. For the CDR3, the DNA is TGTGCCAGCAGCTTCCCACCGGGAGAGGGAAGCCGCACAGATACGCAGTATTTT. Translating gives CASSFPPGEGSRTDTQYF.

The chain joins TRBV10-3 to TRBJ2-7; D is unresolved. This CDR3 spans 14 amino acids. Trimming left V 0 bases short and J 4 bases short, with 10 bases between. Germline CDR1 reads ENHRY; CDR2 reads SYGVKD. CDR3 loop: CAISESAARYEQYF. DNA for the CDR3: TGTGCCATCAGTGAGTCGGCCGCTAGGTACGAGCAGTACTTC.

This sequence joins TRBV9 and TRBJ2-2, with TRBD2 matching 10 bases. V gave up 2 bases and J gave up 6 bases; unmatched junction bases: 4. Germline values: CDR1 SGDLS, CDR2 YYNGEE. The CDR3 sequence is 15 residues long. CDR3 amino acids: CASSVGAGGPGELFF. CDR3 coding DNA: TGTGCCAGCAGCGTCGGAGCGGGAGGGCCCGGGGAGCTGTTTTTT.

The J gene is TRBJ1-2, the V gene TRBV9; D is undetermined. Germline CDR1 and CDR2: SGDLS and YYNGEE. Trimming removed 1 base from V and 0 bases from J, with 10 bases in between. The CDR3 covers 15 residues. In DNA, the CDR3 is TGTGCCAGCAGCGTAACGCCAGAACCTAACTATGGCTACACCTTC. This codes for CASSVTPEPNYGYTF.

This clone was seen only a few times. V gene TRBV11-2 combines with J gene TRBJ2-3, with D unclear. This CDR3 region has 13 residues. Germline values: CDR1 SGHAT, CDR2 FQNNGV. Trimming removed 3 bases from V and 3 bases from J, with 7 bases in between. The CDR3 DNA follows: TGTGCCAGCAGCTTCCGGAGTACAGATACGCAGTATTTT. Translation gives CASSFRSTDTQYF. Variable domain in full (rest from reference TRBV11-2 and TRBJ2-3): EAGVAQSPRYKIIEKRQSVAFWCNPISGHATLYWYQQILGQGPKLLIQFQNNGVVDDSQLPKDRFSAERLKGVDSTLKIQPAKLEDSAVYLCASSFRSTDTQYFGPGTRLTVL.

The chain couples TRBV4-1 to TRBJ2-7; 10 bases fit TRBD1. Germline values: CDR1 MGHRA, CDR2 YSYEKL. Trimming cost V 4 bases and J 5 bases; bases outside gene matches: 5. The CDR3 contains 14 residues. The DNA for the CDR3 is TGCGCCAGCAGCCCCCGGACAGGGGGACACGAGCAGTACTTC. Residues: CASSPRTGGHEQYF.

The V call is TRBV19, the J call TRBJ2-7; 10 bases line up with TRBD2. The CDR3 consists of 15 residues. J was trimmed by 2 bases and V by 7 bases; bases with no gene match: 8. Germline V gives CDR1 LNHDA, CDR2 SQIVND (reference sequence). The CDR3 region has the DNA TGTGCCAGTACCCCGGGACTAGCGCCAACCTACGAGCAGTACTTC. Amino acid sequence: CASTPGLAPTYEQYF.

The rearrangement joins TRBV30 to TRBJ2-3, with a weak D call TRBD1 (6 bases). V lost 4 bases and J lost 1, with 12 bases in between. The CDR3 length is 14 residues. Germline CDR1 and CDR2: GTSNPN and SVGIG (reference sequence). DNA for the CDR3: TGTGCCTGGACCCAGGGGTCTGGCACAGATACGCAGTATTTT. It is translated as CAWTQGSGTDTQYF. Combining the CDR3 with reference TRBV30 and TRBJ2-3 gives the whole variable domain SQTIHQWPATLVQPVGSPLSLECTVEGTSNPNLYWYRQAAGRGLQLLFYSVGIGQISSEVPQNLSASRPQDRQFILSSKKLLLSDSGFYLCAWTQGSGTDTQYFGPGTRLTVL.

V gene TRBV5-8 combines with J gene TRBJ1-1; D might be TRBD1 (5 bases). Trimming cost V 1 base and J 8 bases, with 9 bases left between them. Germline V gene data show CDR1 as SGHTS and CDR2 as YDEGEE. The CDR3 runs to 12 residues. The CDR3 coding sequence is TGTGCCAGCAGCTTGATGGCAGGGGAAGCTTTCTTT. Amino acid sequence: CASSLMAGEAFF.

The chain couples TRBV7-9 to TRBJ2-5; 8 bases line up with TRBD1. The J call may be in error: the DNA end matches TRBJ2-7 better. CDR3 length: 17 residues. Germline V gives CDR1 SEHNR, CDR2 FQNEAQ (reference sequence). CDR3: CASRPEPSDREKDEQYF. DNA of the CDR3: TGTGCCAGCAGACCAGAACCGTCGGACAGGGAAAAGGACGAGCAGTACTTC.

The rearrangement joins TRBV4-1 to TRBJ2-7, with 7 nucleotides matching TRBD1. Germline lookup yields CDR1 MGHRA and CDR2 YSYEKL. V gave up 3 bases and J gave up 0 bases; unmatched junction bases: 8. CDR3 length: 16 amino acids. The chain's CDR3 is CASSHPKQGSSYEQYF. The DNA for the CDR3 is TGCGCCAGCAGCCACCCAAAACAGGGGAGCTCCTACGAGCAGTACTTC.